This TCR beta chain was recorded in a study of OX40 agonist ivuxolimab in advanced cancers. Study background: Across the patients, intravenous ivuxolimab was delivered every 2 weeks at 0.01 to 10 mg/kg. Of the patients, three showed partial responses, one with hepatocellular carcinoma and two with cutaneous melanoma. Broader study findings: Dosing at 0.1 to 3.0 mg/kg was accompanied by clonal expansion of CD4+ and CD8+ blood T cells by week 6.

The repertoire was sequenced with immunoSEQ multiplex PCR; TCRdb's copy has only in-frame clones and lacks some. The table shows 15,000 to 20,000 clones, with about 80% occurring only once. Germline V gene sequence: CDR1 SGHDT, CDR2 YYEEEE. V lost 3 bases and J 0 bases, leaving 7 bases between the germline ends. The CDR3 has 13 amino acids. This clone was counted between two and nine times. Its specificity is unknown. The sample contains more than one DNA sequence encoding this CDR3. The rearrangement joins TRBV5-6 to TRBJ2-7; possibly TRBD1 for D (5 bases). Material: CD4+ or CD8+ T cells sorted from blood, obtained in a trial of the OX40 agonist ivuxolimab. This TCR came from an adult with an advanced solid tumor such as melanoma, head and neck, liver or kidney cancer. As DNA, the CDR3 is TGTGCCAGCAGCTACAGGAGCTCCTACGAGCAGTACTTC. Protein product: CASSYRSSYEQYF. The full variable domain, with the rest looked up from reference TRBV5-6 and TRBJ2-7, is DAGVTQSPTHLIKTRGQQVTLRCSPKSGHDTVSWYQQALGQGPQFIFQYYEEEERQRGNFPDRFSGHQFPNYSSELNVNALLLGDSALYLCASSYRSSYEQYFGPGTRLTVT.